Shown below are 16 T cell receptor beta chains from a single sample sequenced in a study of blood T cell repertoires in COVID-19. Here immunoSEQ multiplex PCR was the method, and the copy in TCRdb shows in-frame clones only, minus some. The sample shows about 220,000 clones, 70% to 90% of them seen only once. Sequencing was performed on peripheral blood. These receptors were taken from a man aged 45-65 years who had recovered from COVID-19.

A single count supports this clone. The rearrangement links TRBV18 to TRBJ1-4; D is perhaps TRBD1 (5 bases). CDR3 length: 16 amino acids. The germline CDR1 and CDR2 sequences are KGHSH and LQKENI. V shed 4 bases and J shed 0 bases, with 12 bases lying between them. The CDR3 bases are TGTGCCAGCTCACTTGACAGATCTGCAACTAATGAAAAACTGTTTTTT. This sequence encodes CASSLDRSATNEKLFF.

This chain links TRBV4-1 with TRBJ2-6; 7 bases line up with TRBD1. J was trimmed by 0 bases and V by 4 bases; bases with no gene match: 9. The CDR3 sequence is 18 residues long. Germline assignment: CDR1 MGHRA and CDR2 YSYEKL. Written as DNA, the CDR3 is TGCGCCAGCAGCCCAACAGGGGCGATCCTCTCTGGGGCCAACGTCCTGACTTTC. Amino acids: CASSPTGAILSGANVLTF.

The chain recombines TRBV29-1 with TRBJ2-1, with 13 bases fitting TRBD2. The CDR3 spans 16 residues. Germline trimming cut 2 bases from V and 5 bases from J; bases unmatched to any gene: 6. Germline V lookup: CDR1 SQVTM, CDR2 ANQGSEA. The CDR3 coding sequence is TGCAGCGTTGAATGGACTAGCGGGAGTTTCGACAATGAGCAGTTCTTC. This codes for CSVEWTSGSFDNEQFF.

V usage is TRBV29-1 and J usage is TRBJ2-7; TRBD1 matches at 12 bases. Germline V gene sequence: CDR1 SQVTM, CDR2 ANQGSEA. V lost 4 bases and J lost 6; bases outside the gene matches: 4. This CDR3 has 13 residues. DNA for the CDR3: TGCAGCGTTGGGGGACAGGGGGCAGTCGAGCAGTACTTC. It is translated as CSVGGQGAVEQYF.

The chain recombines TRBV28 with TRBJ1-1; weak D call: TRBD1 (5 bases). CDR3 length: 15 amino acids. Looked up from germline, CDR1 is MDHEN and CDR2 is SYDVKM. The V and J ends lost 6 bases and 3 bases respectively, with 17 bases between them. The chain's CDR3 is CASSPGGNRHTEAFF. The CDR3 nucleotides are TGTGCCAGCAGCCCCGGGGGTAACCGTCACACTGAAGCTTTCTTT.

This chain uses TRBV19 with TRBJ1-5, with D possibly TRBD1 on 5 matching bases. Trimming took 6 bases from V and 0 from J, leaving 15 bases between them. The length of the CDR3 is 16 residues. Germline V gene lookup returns CDR1 LNHDA and CDR2 SQIVND (reference sequence). The CDR3 sequence is CASRRMRDLSNQPQHF. The CDR3 nucleotides read TGTGCCAGTAGAAGGATGCGGGACCTTAGCAATCAGCCCCAGCATTTT.

The sample holds many counts of this clone. The chain couples TRBV7-2 to TRBJ2-1; TRBD2 aligns across 9 bases. Germline lookup yields CDR1 SGHTA and CDR2 FQGNSA. This CDR3 has 16 amino acids. The V and J ends lost 0 bases and 9 bases, in that order; junction bases with no gene match: 9. CDR3 amino acids: CASSLAPAGGGTEQFF. In DNA, the CDR3 is TGTGCCAGCAGCTTAGCGCCAGCGGGAGGTGGCACTGAGCAGTTCTTC.

The chain uses TRBV10-1 and TRBJ1-5; D is ambiguous. This CDR3 has 16 residues. Germline V gene data show CDR1 as WNHNN and CDR2 as SYGVQD (reference sequence). V was trimmed by 10 bases and J by 0 bases, leaving 19 bases between them. The CDR3 here is CATAGMFRYSNQPQHF. The DNA for the CDR3 is TGCGCCACTGCGGGGATGTTCCGATATAGCAATCAGCCCCAGCATTTT.

The V call is TRBV10-2, the J call TRBJ2-7; 8 bases match TRBD1. Unmatched junction bases numbered 8, after V lost 2 bases and J lost 2 bases. Germline V CDR1 and CDR2: WSHSY, SAAADI. The CDR3 is 16 residues long. CDR3 sequence reads: CASSEGPGTGAYEQYF. The CDR3 bases are TGCGCCAGCAGTGAGGGGCCCGGGACAGGAGCCTACGAGCAGTACTTC.

The chain is built from TRBV4-2 and TRBJ2-2; tentatively, D is TRBD1 (6 bases). The germline CDR1 and CDR2 sequences are LGHNA and YNFKEQ. The CDR3 spans 15 residues. With 2 bases removed from V and 5 bases from J, the gap between germline ends came to 12 bases. The CDR3 DNA reads TGTGCCAGCAGCCAACGGACAGTTGTGACCGGGGAGCTGTTTTTT. Its protein is CASSQRTVVTGELFF.

The rearrangement joins TRBV10-3 to TRBJ2-5, with 10 bases that match TRBD2. J lost 6 bases, V lost 1 base, and 11 bases had no gene match. The CDR3 is made up of 17 amino acids. The V gene's germline CDR1 is ENHRY and CDR2 SYGVKD. The CDR3 nucleotides are TGTGCCATCAGTGAGTTCGGGCTAGCGGGAGAAGGGAAGACCCAGTACTTC. It codes for CAISEFGLAGEGKTQYF.

The V call is TRBV5-8, the J call TRBJ2-6, with TRBD1 identical over 7 bases. CDR3 size: 17 residues. CDR1 and CDR2 (germline): SGHTS, YDEGEE. Unmatched junction bases numbered 9, after V lost 4 bases and J lost 2 bases. DNA of the CDR3: TGTGCCAGCAGCGCCCCGACAGGGTCCGCTGGGGCCAACGTCCTGACTTTC. This sequence encodes CASSAPTGSAGANVLTF.

The chain combines TRBV3-1 (or the pseudogene TRBV3-2) with TRBJ2-1, with 9 bases matching TRBD2. The J segment lost 10 bases and the V segment lost 7 bases, leaving 20 bases of the junction unmatched. The length of the CDR3 is 17 residues. Germline loops: CDR1 LGHDT, CDR2 YNNKEL (reference sequence). The CDR3 loop reads CASTTRGGSGSNGEQFF. The CDR3, as DNA: TGTGCCAGCACCACCCGGGGCGGTAGCGGGAGTAACGGCGAGCAGTTCTTC.

The J gene is TRBJ2-1, the V gene TRBV27; a weak D match, TRBD2 (6 bases). Trimming removed 8 bases from V and 4 bases from J, with 18 bases in between. The CDR3 runs to 15 residues. Per the germline V gene, CDR1 is MNHEY and CDR2 is SMNVEV (reference sequence). DNA for the CDR3: TGTGCCAGCGTCCTATGGACGGGAGCGTACAATGAGCAGTTCTTC. It encodes CASVLWTGAYNEQFF.

V is TRBV6-6 and J is TRBJ1-2; D is unclear. Germline V gene lookup returns CDR1 MNHNY and CDR2 SVGAGI (reference sequence). V gave up 3 bases and J gave up 4 bases, with 9 bases separating them. This CDR3 region has 13 residues. The CDR3 nucleotides are TGTGCCAGCAGTTATCAGGAGGGCTATGGCTACACCTTC. Encoded protein: CASSYQEGYGYTF.

This chain joins TRBV19 and TRBJ2-2; 8 nucleotides match TRBD2. This CDR3 spans 15 amino acids. With 5 bases clipped from V and 7 bases from J, the junction kept 9 bases outside the gene matches. The germline V gene encodes CDR1 LNHDA and CDR2 SQIVND (reference sequence). CDR3: CASSLPGGPHGELFF. CDR3 coding DNA: TGTGCCAGTAGTTTACCGGGAGGGCCCCACGGGGAGCTGTTTTTT.